This entry is about one T cell receptor beta chain. The sample comes from a study of blood T cell repertoires in COVID-19. V shed 3 bases and J shed 0 bases, with 9 bases lying between them. Germline-derived CDR1 and CDR2 are SGHTS and YDEGEE. The CDR3 consists of 14 residues. Libraries were prepared by immunoSEQ multiplex PCR; TCRdb keeps only in-frame clonotypes and omits some of them. The sample has some 120,000 clones; around 78% are singletons. This chain connects TRBV5-8 to TRBJ1-2, with D perhaps TRBD1 (6 bases). Input material: peripheral blood. The clonotype was recovered from a man under 40 with acute or convalescent COVID-19. In DNA, the CDR3 is TGTGCCAGCAGCTGGGGGCAGTCTAACTATGGCTACACCTTC. Translated, it gives CASSWGQSNYGYTF.